The entry below describes one T cell receptor beta chain. Its cognate antigen is unknown. These data are taken from a study of blood T cells in healthy people across ages. General study findings and limits: The fall in TCR beta diversity per million T cells was roughly linear with age.

Isolated per sample were at least 7 million PBMCs. CDR1 and CDR2 from the germline V gene are SQVTM and ANQGSEA. The CDR3 has 15 residues. Trimming cost V 4 bases and J 7 bases; bases outside gene matches: 10. A second PCR, run for about 6 to 11 cycles, used a sample-barcoded 5' primer plus a J-beta primer mix. Using its own MiXCR run on the 5' RACE reads, TCRdb lists one record per CDR3 protein. The sample lists 1 million or so distinct CDR3 sequences, around 25% occurring once. A further study also used this sample, focusing on T cells of mothers and their children. That report adds: Slightly higher but non-significant overlap marked related mother-child pairs versus unrelated pairs.

This sequence joins TRBV29-1 and TRBJ2-4; 10 nucleotides line up with TRBD1. The clonotype was recovered from a girl aged 2 to 9 in good health. Sequencing was carried out using blood. The CDR3 DNA follows: TGCAGCGTTGGCGGGACAGGGGTTACGAGGAACATTCAGTACTTC. Protein sequence: CSVGGTGVTRNIQYF.